These T cell receptor beta chains were read from a single sample in a study of cytomegalovirus exposure and HLA in healthy donors. Libraries were prepared by immunoSEQ multiplex PCR; TCRdb keeps only in-frame clonotypes and omits some of them. The sample consists of approximately 110,000 clones, 90% to 95% of them appearing once. The source material was PBMCs. These TCRs come from a woman aged 18-29 years in good health and CMV-seronegative. Each CDR3 is given without its conserved first and last residue. Fields, in order: V gene, J gene, CDR3 protein.

>TRBV19|TRBJ2-7
ASSIDLGRYEQY
>TRBV5-1|TRBJ1-2
ASSRWTRDYGYT
>TRBV5-1|TRBJ2-5
ASSSPGQLQETQY
>TRBV7-2|TRBJ2-1
ASSLGTSGGEEQF
>TRBV28|TRBJ2-5
ASRSGTTLETQY
>TRBV28|TRBJ2-2
ASSFIVHSSNTGELF
>TRBV15|TRBJ2-1
ATSTGSGGSSYNEQF
>TRBV5-4|TRBJ2-5
ASSLGREETQY
>TRBV4-1|TRBJ1-5
ASSPGTFHQPQH
>TRBV6-1|TRBJ1-2
ASSPGTGTRLGYT
>TRBV4-1|TRBJ2-7
ASSHVAGGPTYEQY
>TRBV5-1|TRBJ2-6
ASSQTGTGANVLT
>TRBV29-1|TRBJ2-1
SLIPGTGVLDEQF
>TRBV19|TRBJ2-7
ASSPDRPPSYEQY
>TRBV27|.
ASSPVAGDTYEQY
>TRBV5-1|TRBJ1-6
ASSLSSSPGIDSPLH
>TRBV2|TRBJ1-1
ASSRQGGDTEAF
>TRBV9|TRBJ2-2
ASSSMVVEAGELF
>TRBV6-1|TRBJ2-1
ASSEGGSMYEQF
>TRBV2|TRBJ2-2
ASSEIGADTGELF
>TRBV29-1|TRBJ1-2
SAYGGEVYGYT
>TRBV4-1|TRBJ2-1
ASSQVSYYAGINEQF
>TRBV6-5|TRBJ2-5
ATNPRQGIGETQY
>TRBV7-9|TRBJ2-5
ASSTGTGLYQETQY
>TRBV20-1|TRBJ2-3
SAGRSDTQY
>TRBV25-1|TRBJ2-4
ASSDPRAAKNIQY
>TRBV11-2|TRBJ2-1
ASSLATSGQGRNEQF
>TRBV6-1|TRBJ1-1
ASEREGITEAF
>TRBV4-1|TRBJ2-7
ASSQALPGLTSYEQY
>TRBV11-2|TRBJ2-7
ASSSSTGYEQY
>TRBV2|TRBJ2-4
ASSLGRVKNIQY
>TRBV25-1|TRBJ1-2
ASSERWGGERGYT
>TRBV28|TRBJ1-5
ASIPRWYGNQPQH
>TRBV7-6|TRBJ2-1
ASSLSVQWAPLAGGPRNEQF
>TRBV2|TRBJ1-1
ASSEGRQGMNTEAF
>TRBV4-2|TRBJ2-1
ASSQAGSSGTTYNEQF
>TRBV7-3|TRBJ1-1
ASSLGQGNTEAF
>TRBV11-2|TRBJ2-1
ASSLGSGGYFNEQF
>TRBV19|TRBJ2-1
ASSIDGGEQF
>TRBV6-5|TRBJ1-5
ASGPRQPQH
>TRBV2|TRBJ1-1
ASSYRRAEAF
>TRBV5-6|TRBJ1-2
ASSLSSGIYGYT
>TRBV7-6|TRBJ1-5
ASSPLPDQPQH
>TRBV19|TRBJ2-1
ASSNKRGFNEQF
>TRBV2|TRBJ1-1
ASMEGGAEAF
>TRBV2|TRBJ1-4
ASNGRGSVGYEKLF
>TRBV10-3|TRBJ2-5
ATEGESRGETQY
>TRBV7-3|TRBJ2-1
ASSLGLAMTNEQF
>TRBV7-9|TRBJ2-2
ASSTPMLAGGPGELF
>TRBV19|TRBJ2-1
ASSIDLLAGGHEQF
>TRBV28|TRBJ2-7
ASSQGEVTYEQY
>TRBV6-6|TRBJ2-5
ASSFGRGSEETQY
>TRBV7-3|TRBJ2-1
ASSLSGGASNEQF
>TRBV5-1|TRBJ1-2
ASSFAARSQGAEGYT
>TRBV19|TRBJ1-5
AIPGVGNTHQPQH